The 4 T cell receptor beta chains below all came from one sample that was sequenced in a study of CXCR3-negative and CXCR3-positive naive CD8 T cells. The authors prepared UMI-labeled TRB cDNA libraries by 5' RACE. TCRdb re-called the 5' RACE reads and gives one entry per CDR3 protein, without DNA. The sample totals about 130,000 distinct CDR3 sequences. The sequencing sample was made of naive CXCR3- CD8+ T cells from blood. The subset denotes: CD45RO-CCR7+CD27+CD95- naive CD8+ T cells lacking CXCR3 (TNR3-). The receptors come from a human donor in good health. Some clones in this sample may be carry-over from other donors' samples.

The J gene is TRBJ1-1, the V gene TRBV5-1. Germline V lookup: CDR1 SGHRS, CDR2 YFSETQ. This CDR3 comprises 13 residues. The CDR3: CASSLEWGTEAFF. The full variable domain, completed using reference TRBV5-1 and TRBJ1-1, is KAGVTQTPRYLIKTRGQQVTLSCSPISGHRSVSWYQQTPGQGLQFLFEYFSETQRNKGNFPGRFSGRQFSNSRSEMNVSTLELGDSALYLCASSLEWGTEAFFGQGTRLTVV.

This rearrangement joins TRBV15 to TRBJ1-1. Germline CDR1 and CDR2: LNHNV and YYDKDF (reference sequence). The CDR3 length is 13 residues. CDR3 protein: CATSRVDDTEAFF.

The rearrangement joins TRBV13 to TRBJ2-7; lacking DNA, the TRBD2 call made by TCRdb goes unchecked. CDR1 is PRHDT and CDR2 is FYEKMQ in the germline V gene (reference sequence). This CDR3 region has 16 residues. The CDR3 sequence is CASSLAGTSNRREQYF. The whole variable domain, filled in from reference TRBV13 and TRBJ2-7, reads AAGVIQSPRHLIKEKRETATLKCYPIPRHDTVYWYQQGPGQDPQFLISFYEKMQSDKGSIPDRFSAQQFSDYHSELNMSSLELGDSALYFCASSLAGTSNRREQYFGPGTRLTVT.

The genes are TRBV28 and TRBJ2-3. CDR1 is MDHEN, CDR2 SYDVKM, per germline. The CDR3 loop spans 14 amino acids. The CDR3 loop is CASSFLSNTDTQYF.